This TCR beta chain was sequenced for a study of Ad26.COV2.S vaccination and SARS-CoV-2 variants. Profiled with immunoSEQ multiplex PCR; TCRdb holds only in-frame clones, not every one. The sample holds about 480,000 clones, approximately 88% seen once. Regarding treatment: 19 received Ad26.COV2.S at low or high dose, single or two shots; a few received placebo; per-sample allocation not given. Vaccine and placebo recipients were sampled on day 63 after the first injection. This CDR3 contains 14 residues. Trimming took 3 bases from V and 7 from J, leaving 15 bases between them. Per the germline V gene, CDR1 is KGHSH and CDR2 is LQKENI. This clone has a single count.

The V gene is TRBV18, the J gene TRBJ1-2; D might be TRBD1 (6 bases). Source: peripheral blood, taken in a trial of Ad26.COV2.S vaccine versus placebo. The receptor comes from a person between 18 and 59 years old who received the Ad26.COV2.S COVID-19 vaccine or a placebo. The CDR3 reads CASSPKADRRGYTF. CDR3 nucleotide sequence: TGTGCCAGCTCACCGAAAGCCGACAGGCGTGGCTACACCTTC.